Shown below are 32 T cell receptor beta chains from a single sample sequenced in a study of vaccination effects on CD4 cells after COVID-19. In the ViraFEST assay, antigen-specific CD4+ clonotypes were identified by expansion after peptide-pool stimulation. The culture ran for 10 days, and then CD4+ T cells were isolated. Negative nucleocapsid antibody tests before and after vaccination confirmed no previous SARS-CoV-2 infection. The data were produced by immunoSEQ multiplex PCR, yet TCRdb's version contains in-frame clones alone and is incomplete. The table has 65,000 to 90,000 clones, around 79% seen once; the top ten hold over 9.5%. These receptors lack a known antigen. The input for sequencing was CD4+ T cells from PBMCs cultured with SARS-CoV-2 spike peptides, taken before COVID-19 vaccination. The receptors derive from a human donor who received a COVID-19 vaccine.

V usage is TRBV5-6 and J usage is TRBJ1-1; D not resolved. This CDR3 comprises 14 residues. Trimming removed 2 bases from V and 6 bases from J, with 14 bases in between. Per germline, CDR1 SGHDT and CDR2 YYEEEE. The CDR3 is CASSFRVLDSEAFF. Here the CDR3 DNA reads TGTGCCAGCAGCTTTAGGGTCCTTGACTCTGAAGCTTTCTTT.

The chain links TRBV5-1 to TRBJ1-5; D is possibly TRBD1 (6 bases). Looked up from germline, CDR1 is SGHRS and CDR2 is YFSETQ. This CDR3 has 16 amino acids. V was shortened by 5 bases and J by 0 bases, with 15 bases between the two germline ends. CDR3 sequence (DNA): TGCGCCAGCAGAAGAGGACAGCCCTATAGCAATCAGCCCCAGCATTTT. It encodes CASRRGQPYSNQPQHF.

This clone has just a few counts. The genes are TRBV27 and TRBJ1-5, with D possibly TRBD1 on 5 matching bases. Germline CDR1 and CDR2: MNHEY and SMNVEV (reference sequence). This CDR3 region has 17 residues. The ends were cut back, 6 bases at V and 0 bases at J, with 18 bases in the middle. The CDR3 sequence is CASRPSGTDYSNQPQHF. The CDR3 DNA is TGTGCCAGCAGACCCTCCGGGACGGATTATAGCAATCAGCCCCAGCATTTT.

This clone came up a few times. This chain uses TRBV10-1 with TRBJ2-6; unclear D gene. V dropped 3 bases and J dropped 4 bases, with 4 bases sitting between them. The CDR3 length is 13 residues. Germline V gives CDR1 WNHNN, CDR2 SYGVQD (reference sequence). The CDR3 here is CASSESGANVLTF. In DNA form, the CDR3 reads TGCGCCAGCAGTGAATCCGGGGCCAACGTCCTGACTTTC.

This sequence joins TRBV6-2 or TRBV6-3 and TRBJ2-3, with a weak D call TRBD2 (5 bases). Deletions cut 0 bases from V and 0 bases from J, with 10 bases between. This CDR3 comprises 16 residues. Germline CDR1 and CDR2: MNHEY and SVGEGT. CDR3 protein: CASSYSGRTSTDTQYF. For the CDR3, the DNA is TGTGCCAGCAGTTACTCAGGGCGGACTAGCACAGATACGCAGTATTTT.

The chain is built from TRBV4-1 and TRBJ1-4, with a possible D match to TRBD1 (5 bases). CDR3 length: 18 residues. CDR1 is MGHRA, CDR2 YSYEKL, per germline. The germline V and J ends were trimmed by 5 bases and 4 bases, with 23 bases remaining between them. The CDR3 sequence is CASSKRIPEGPSNEKLFF. For the CDR3, the DNA is TGCGCCAGCAGCAAGAGGATCCCCGAGGGGCCAAGTAATGAAAAACTGTTTTTT.

The J gene is TRBJ1-2, the V gene TRBV25-1, with 8 bases lining up with TRBD1. CDR1 and CDR2 from the germline V gene are MGHDK and SYGVNS. V was clipped by 3 bases and J by 0 bases; unmatched bases: 6. CDR3 length: 16 amino acids. CDR3 coding DNA: TGTGCCAGCAGTGATGTGGGGGGACAGGCTAACTATGGCTACACCTTC. Protein sequence: CASSDVGGQANYGYTF.

This clone was picked up one time. The CDR3 region has the DNA TGTGCCAGCAGACCAGGGACGGTCAATTCACCCCTCCACTTT. Amino acids: CASRPGTVNSPLHF. V is TRBV28 and J is TRBJ1-6, with a possible D match to TRBD1 (5 bases). Germline V gives CDR1 MDHEN, CDR2 SYDVKM. Trimming shortened V by 6 bases and J by 7 bases, and 13 bases separated the two germline ends. The CDR3 has 14 residues.

The table lists this clone with a few counts. This sequence joins TRBV7-2 and TRBJ2-5; D possibly corresponds to TRBD2 (6 bases). Between the trimmed V and J ends, which lost 4 bases and 5 bases, there was a span of 17 bases. The CDR3 spans 15 residues. Germline V gene lookup returns CDR1 SGHTA and CDR2 FQGNSA. The CDR3 loop reads CASSSRSGTGETQYF. The CDR3 region has the DNA TGTGCCAGCAGCTCCCGTAGCGGCACTGGGGAGACCCAGTACTTC. The full variable domain, rest sourced from reference TRBV7-2 and TRBJ2-5, is GAGVSQSPSNKVTEKGKDVELRCDPISGHTALYWYRQSLGQGLEFLIYFQGNSAPDKSGLPSDRFSAERTGGSVSTLTIQRTQQEDSAVYLCASSSRSGTGETQYFGPGTRLLVL.

The chain combines TRBV10-3 with TRBJ2-3; TRBD1 agrees at 8 bases. Trimming cost V 4 bases and J 4 bases; bases outside gene matches: 4. The germline V gene encodes CDR1 ENHRY and CDR2 SYGVKD. The CDR3 contains 14 residues. The CDR3 DNA sequence: TGTGCCATCAGTGGGACAGGGAGGTCAGATACGCAGTATTTT. Translated, it gives CAISGTGRSDTQYF.

This chain joins TRBV7-2 and TRBJ2-6; a possible D gene is TRBD2 (5 bases). Germline V gene data show CDR1 as SGHTA and CDR2 as FQGNSA. The CDR3 loop spans 17 amino acids. V lost 5 bases to trimming and J lost 0 bases, with 14 bases between them. The CDR3 spells CASSTPSGSSGANVLTF. CDR3 coding DNA: TGTGCCAGCAGCACGCCTAGTGGGAGCTCTGGGGCCAACGTCCTGACTTTC.

V usage is TRBV5-4 and J usage is TRBJ1-5; the D is unclear. V was clipped by 4 bases and J by 4 bases, with 24 bases between them. This CDR3 comprises 18 residues. The germline CDR1 and CDR2 sequences are SGHNT and YYREEE (reference sequence). The CDR3 nucleotides read TGTGCCAGCAGCCGATACCTCATTGATTTGGGCCAAAATCAGCCCCAGCATTTT. It specifies CASSRYLIDLGQNQPQHF. Together with reference TRBV5-4 and TRBJ1-5, the CDR3 gives the full variable domain: ETGVTQSPTHLIKTRGQQVTLRCSSQSGHNTVSWYQQALGQGPQFIFQYYREEENGRGNFPPRFSGLQFPNYSSELNVNALELDDSALYLCASSRYLIDLGQNQPQHFGDGTRLSIL.

J is TRBJ1-2 and V is TRBV2, with D perhaps matching TRBD1 (6 bases). CDR1 and CDR2 from the germline V gene are SNHLY and FYNNEI. Trimming pared 3 bases from V and 4 bases from J, leaving 6 bases between. The CDR3 has 12 amino acids. CDR3 residues: CASSDRGYGYTF. In DNA, the CDR3 is TGTGCCAGCAGTGACAGGGGCTATGGCTACACCTTC.

The chain combines TRBV19 with TRBJ2-5; D possibly corresponds to TRBD2 (6 bases). Germline V gene lookup returns CDR1 LNHDA and CDR2 SQIVND (reference sequence). V lost 4 bases to trimming and J lost 1 base, with 13 bases between them. The CDR3 loop spans 15 amino acids. Here the CDR3 DNA reads TGTGCCAGTAGTACACCCCGGCGGGGCCAAGAGACCCAGTACTTC. Protein sequence: CASSTPRRGQETQYF.

The J gene is TRBJ1-2, the V gene TRBV4-1; D gene unclear. Looked up from germline, CDR1 is MGHRA and CDR2 is YSYEKL. This CDR3 has 14 residues. V shed 0 bases and J shed 8 bases, with 13 bases lying between them. The DNA of the CDR3 is TGCGCCAGCAGCCAAGAGCAGGCCGTCGGAGGCTACACCTTC. Its protein is CASSQEQAVGGYTF.

The genes are TRBV9 and TRBJ2-3; D is ambiguous. V was shortened by 4 bases and J by 6 bases, with 15 bases between the two germline ends. Germline CDR1 reads SGDLS; CDR2 reads YYNGEE. The CDR3 consists of 14 residues. The CDR3, as DNA: TGTGCCAGCAGCTTAAGATCAATGGGGGATACGCAGTATTTT. Its translation: CASSLRSMGDTQYF. Full variable domain (remainder filled in from reference TRBV9 and TRBJ2-3): DSGVTQTPKHLITATGQRVTLRCSPRSGDLSVYWYQQSLDQGLQFLIQYYNGEERAKGNILERFSAQQFPDLHSELNLSSLELGDSALYFCASSLRSMGDTQYFGPGTRLTVL.

This chain links TRBV2 with TRBJ1-4; TRBD1 matches at 8 bases. CDR1 and CDR2 (germline): SNHLY, FYNNEI. This CDR3 is 15 amino acids long. The V segment lost 3 bases and the J segment 8 bases; nucleotides outside the gene matches: 8. The CDR3 sequence: CASSDLGQAYEKLFF. The DNA of the CDR3 is TGTGCCAGCAGTGATTTGGGACAGGCATACGAAAAACTGTTTTTT.

The rearrangement joins TRBV5-1 to TRBJ1-5; the D is unclear. The germline V and J ends were trimmed by 0 bases and 6 bases, with 10 bases remaining between them. The germline V gene encodes CDR1 SGHRS and CDR2 YFSETQ. This CDR3 is built from 14 residues. CDR3 residues: CASSLVPGSQPQHF. The CDR3 nucleotides are TGCGCCAGCAGCTTGGTACCGGGGAGTCAGCCCCAGCATTTT. Combining the CDR3 with reference TRBV5-1 and TRBJ1-5 gives the whole variable domain KAGVTQTPRYLIKTRGQQVTLSCSPISGHRSVSWYQQTPGQGLQFLFEYFSETQRNKGNFPGRFSGRQFSNSRSEMNVSTLELGDSALYLCASSLVPGSQPQHFGDGTRLSIL.

The count of this clone is one. V is TRBV5-1 and J is TRBJ1-1; 10 bases agree with TRBD1. CDR1 SGHRS and CDR2 YFSETQ come from the germline V gene. CDR3 length equals 16 residues. Trimming removed 4 bases from V and 2 bases from J; junction bases left unmatched: 8. The CDR3: CASSPGTGAPNTEAFF. The CDR3 DNA sequence: TGCGCCAGCAGCCCGGGGACAGGGGCTCCTAACACTGAAGCTTTCTTT.

This clone showed up just once. The DNA of the CDR3 is TGTGCCTGGAGTGGGCAGAGGTGGGGCGAGCAGTACGTC. As protein: CAWSGQRWGEQYV. The V gene is TRBV30, the J gene TRBJ2-7, with D uncertain. CDR3 size: 13 residues. Germline V gene data show CDR1 as GTSNPN and CDR2 as SVGIG (reference sequence). V lost 1 base, J lost 6 bases, and 13 bases lay in between.

The chain has TRBV5-1 and TRBJ2-3, with D maybe TRBD1 (5 bases). V lost 7 bases and J 2 bases, leaving 14 bases between the germline ends. Germline V gene lookup returns CDR1 SGHRS and CDR2 YFSETQ. This CDR3 region has 14 residues. The CDR3 nucleotides read TGCGCCAGCGAGAAGGGGTCATCCACAGATACGCAGTATTTT. Protein product: CASEKGSSTDTQYF.

This sequence joins TRBV11-3 and TRBJ2-5, with D perhaps matching TRBD1 (6 bases). Germline values: CDR1 SGHNT, CDR2 YENEEA. The V gene lost 5 bases and the J gene lost 2 bases, with 9 bases spanning the gap. The CDR3 covers 13 residues. This chain's CDR3 is CASSRDRQETQYF. The CDR3 DNA sequence: TGTGCCAGCAGCCGCGACAGGCAAGAGACCCAGTACTTC.

CDR3 loop: CASSFRAGGELFF. DNA of the CDR3: TGCGCCAGCAGCTTCAGGGCGGGCGGGGAGCTGTTTTTT. The chain combines TRBV5-1 with TRBJ2-2; D tentatively fits TRBD1 or TRBD2 (5 bases each). In germline, CDR1 is SGHRS, CDR2 YFSETQ. Trimming took 2 bases from V and 7 from J, leaving 9 bases between them. The CDR3 length is 13 residues.

The chain uses TRBV28 and TRBJ1-5, with 8 bases lining up with TRBD1. Germline V gene data show CDR1 as MDHEN and CDR2 as SYDVKM. The ends lost 6 bases at V and 1 base at J; junction bases unmatched: 8. The CDR3 sequence is 16 residues long. The CDR3 here is CASRPRQGLSNQPQHF. The CDR3 region has the DNA TGTGCCAGCAGGCCAAGACAGGGGTTGAGCAATCAGCCCCAGCATTTT.

The chain uses TRBV9 and TRBJ2-1; D ambiguous. The V and J ends lost 0 bases and 0 bases respectively, with 19 bases between them. The CDR3 length is 19 residues. Germline CDR1 is SGDLS and CDR2 is YYNGEE. The CDR3 reads CASSVAQDAMRSSYNEQFF. The CDR3 DNA is TGTGCCAGCAGCGTAGCGCAGGATGCTATGAGAAGCTCCTACAATGAGCAGTTCTTC. Full variable domain (remainder filled in from reference TRBV9 and TRBJ2-1): DSGVTQTPKHLITATGQRVTLRCSPRSGDLSVYWYQQSLDQGLQFLIQYYNGEERAKGNILERFSAQQFPDLHSELNLSSLELGDSALYFCASSVAQDAMRSSYNEQFFGPGTRLTVL.

This chain links TRBV29-1 with TRBJ1-2; TRBD1 might be the D (6 bases). The V and J ends lost 7 bases and 2 bases respectively, with 11 bases between them. The CDR3 has 12 residues. Germline assignment: CDR1 SQVTM and CDR2 ANQGSEA. In DNA, the CDR3 is TGCAGCGGGAGAGGGGGAAACTATGGCTACACCTTC. This codes for CSGRGGNYGYTF.

The chain recombines TRBV19 with TRBJ1-3; D may be TRBD1 (6 bases). The V and J ends lost 4 bases and 4 bases respectively, with 17 bases between them. The CDR3 sequence is 16 residues long. Germline values: CDR1 LNHDA, CDR2 SQIVND (reference sequence). The CDR3: CASSTLNRARGNTIYF. CDR3 in DNA: TGTGCCAGTAGTACTCTAAACAGGGCCCGCGGAAACACCATATATTTT.

This chain joins TRBV5-4 and TRBJ2-3; TRBD1 aligns across 8 bases. The germline CDR1 and CDR2 sequences are SGHNT and YYREEE (reference sequence). J was trimmed by 4 bases and V by 2 bases; bases with no gene match: 9. CDR3 length equals 16 residues. The CDR3 loop reads CASSLQGVSFPDTQYF. DNA for the CDR3: TGTGCCAGCAGCTTACAGGGGGTTTCCTTCCCAGATACGCAGTATTTT. Combining the CDR3 with reference TRBV5-4 and TRBJ2-3 gives the whole variable domain ETGVTQSPTHLIKTRGQQVTLRCSSQSGHNTVSWYQQALGQGPQFIFQYYREEENGRGNFPPRFSGLQFPNYSSELNVNALELDDSALYLCASSLQGVSFPDTQYFGPGTRLTVL.

This clone was seen once. The rearrangement links TRBV6-6 to TRBJ2-1, with 9 bases identical to TRBD2. The CDR3 is 16 residues long. The J segment lost 4 bases and the V segment lost 4 bases, leaving 8 bases of the junction unmatched. From germline, CDR1 is MNHNY and CDR2 SVGAGI (reference sequence). The CDR3 DNA reads TGTGCCAGCAGTTGGGGTAGCGGGGGCGCTTACAATGAGCAGTTCTTC. This codes for CASSWGSGGAYNEQFF.

The chain uses TRBV13 and TRBJ2-5; D possibly corresponds to TRBD2 (5 bases). CDR1 and CDR2 from the germline V gene are PRHDT and FYEKMQ (reference sequence). CDR3 length equals 16 residues. The V and J ends lost 4 bases and 0 bases respectively, with 15 bases between them. The CDR3 sequence is CASSSRGQLYQETQYF. For the CDR3, the DNA is TGTGCCAGCAGCTCAAGAGGGCAGTTGTACCAAGAGACCCAGTACTTC.

CDR3 DNA sequence: TGTGCCACCAGGAGGGATACAGGGGGATCCGGGGAGCTGTTTTTT. This gives the protein CATRRDTGGSGELFF. The J gene is TRBJ2-2, the V gene TRBV15; TRBD1 matches at 8 bases. The ends lost 6 bases at V and 6 bases at J; junction bases unmatched: 9. CDR3 length equals 15 residues. Per germline, CDR1 LNHNV and CDR2 YYDKDF (reference sequence).

For the CDR3, the DNA is TGCGCCAGCAGTGAGTCGCTAGCGGGGCGCACAGATACGCAGTATTTT. Its protein is CASSESLAGRTDTQYF. The chain employs TRBV10-1 and TRBJ2-3, with 9 nucleotides matching TRBD2. The CDR3 contains 16 residues. Germline assignment: CDR1 WNHNN and CDR2 SYGVQD (reference sequence). V trimming: 0 bases; J trimming: 1 base; junction bases outside the gene matches: 2.